Listed below are T cell receptor beta chains from one sample, sequenced in a study of T-cell reconstitution after alpha-beta-depleted transplantation in children. TCRdb re-called the PCR reads through MiXCR, storing one row per CDR3 protein. The sample has about 370,000 distinct CDR3 sequences; roughly 21% are singletons. The source material was PBMCs from the stem cell graft donor, sampled from the stem cell graft. These receptors were obtained from a human donor who donated a stem cell graft to a child with acute myeloid leukemia. The conserved cysteine and the conserved F or W are not part of the CDR3 here.

j_gene | len | v_gene | CDR3aa
TRBJ2-3 | 14 | TRBV29-1 | SVEDPLGQGTDTQY
TRBJ2-5 | 10 | TRBV20-1 | SASGGEETQY
TRBJ2-1 | 9 | TRBV29-1 | SVETGGEQF
TRBJ2-7 | 13 | TRBV7-3 | ASSKLDVLSYEQY
TRBJ2-1 | 13 | TRBV7-7 | ASSLALGFHNEQF
TRBJ2-7 | 10 | TRBV7-9 | ASSFRHYEQY
TRBJ2-1 | 14 | TRBV28 | ASSLRGTARYNEQF
TRBJ2-7 | 13 | TRBV6-2/TRBV6-3 | ASNNDRILSYEQY
TRBJ2-2 | 13 | TRBV20-1 | SARGGESFTGELF
TRBJ2-7 | 12 | TRBV29-1 | SVRSRGQAYEQY
TRBJ2-7 | 12 | TRBV7-6 | ASSERGSSYEQY
TRBJ1-5 | 12 | TRBV20-1 | SARHQQGTQPQH
TRBJ2-1 | 15 | TRBV4-1 | ASRVLSAKDSYNEQF
TRBJ2-1 | 10 | TRBV5-1 | ASSANRNEQF
TRBJ2-7 | 15 | TRBV20-1 | SARDRLTAGGPNEQY
TRBJ2-2 | 14 | TRBV7-7 | ASSWTSGSNVGELF
TRBJ2-3 | 13 | TRBV7-6 | ASSFGTGGTDTQY
TRBJ2-2 | 9 | TRBV29-1 | SVGGTGELF
TRBJ2-7 | 13 | TRBV20-1 | SARDGLAGGYEQY
TRBJ2-1 | 14 | TRBV12-3/TRBV12-4 | ASSLDLDRENNEQF
TRBJ2-7 | 11 | TRBV29-1 | SARERSSYEQY
TRBJ2-2 | 12 | TRBV12-3/TRBV12-4 | ASSFTGGTGELF
TRBJ2-1 | 10 | TRBV20-1 | SGRGSYNEQF
TRBJ2-7 | 12 | TRBV29-1 | SVEDRNRAGEQY
TRBJ2-1 | 10 | TRBV7-2 | ASSPATDEQF
TRBJ1-5 | 8 | TRBV29-1 | SVGDQPQH
TRBJ2-1 | 13 | TRBV7-3 | ASSLSSGPYNEQF
TRBJ2-7 | 12 | TRBV20-1 | SARGHLGSYEQY
TRBJ1-3 | 13 | TRBV25-1 | ASSDAIGAGNTIY
TRBJ1-1 | 15 | TRBV3-1 | ASSQGARFTANTEAF
TRBJ2-3 | 16 | TRBV15 | ATSTSGRAWTSTDTQY
TRBJ2-7 | 12 | TRBV4-3 | ASSPAGGIYEQY
TRBJ1-3 | 13 | TRBV20-1 | SASSPGGYGNTIY
TRBJ1-6 | 15 | TRBV4-2 | ASSQQSFRDRDSPLH
TRBJ2-3 | 11 | TRBV20-1 | SAPVGGTDTQY
TRBJ1-6 | 14 | TRBV4-2 | ASSQGPGGDNSPLH
TRBJ2-7 | 12 | TRBV19 | ASSMASGAAEQY
TRBJ2-3 | 11 | TRBV11-2 | ASSPPGLAQQY
TRBJ2-7 | 13 | TRBV20-1 | SASGHRELGDEQY
TRBJ1-2 | 10 | TRBV12-3/TRBV12-4 | ASNAKNYGYT
TRBJ2-3 | 15 | TRBV29-1 | SVEEAGDSPSTDTQY
TRBJ2-7 | 12 | TRBV20-1 | SASKLGGRDEQY
TRBJ2-1 | 15 | TRBV7-9 | ASSSKRPGPTYNEQF
TRBJ1-1 | 11 | TRBV29-1 | SVSRQKDTEAF
TRBJ2-3 | 15 | TRBV9 | ASSVDNSGRAPDTQY
TRBJ2-1 | 11 | TRBV2 | ASSADQNNEQF
TRBJ2-5 | 12 | TRBV12-3/TRBV12-4 | ASSGGGDLETQY
TRBJ1-1 | 11 | TRBV20-1 | SSYHPWETEAF
TRBJ2-1 | 11 | TRBV5-5 | ASSALWGNEQF
TRBJ2-1 | 13 | TRBV5-5 | ASTPGGSVYNEQF
TRBJ2-7 | 15 | TRBV28 | ASSSLAGVGGPYEQY
TRBJ1-1 | 11 | TRBV29-1 | SVQQGPNTEAF
TRBJ2-3 | 15 | TRBV7-6 | ASSLVEGGRSTDTQY
TRBJ2-1 | 15 | TRBV19 | ATGLAGVGATYNEQF
TRBJ1-1 | 14 | TRBV5-1 | ASSLGAGVVGTEAF
TRBJ2-1 | 9 | TRBV12-3/TRBV12-4 | ASLAYNEQF
TRBJ2-3 | 12 | TRBV27 | ASSLTSRAVPQY
TRBJ2-7 | 12 | TRBV28 | ASSSSQGGYEQY
TRBJ1-3 | 11 | TRBV4-1 | ASSQDRENTIY